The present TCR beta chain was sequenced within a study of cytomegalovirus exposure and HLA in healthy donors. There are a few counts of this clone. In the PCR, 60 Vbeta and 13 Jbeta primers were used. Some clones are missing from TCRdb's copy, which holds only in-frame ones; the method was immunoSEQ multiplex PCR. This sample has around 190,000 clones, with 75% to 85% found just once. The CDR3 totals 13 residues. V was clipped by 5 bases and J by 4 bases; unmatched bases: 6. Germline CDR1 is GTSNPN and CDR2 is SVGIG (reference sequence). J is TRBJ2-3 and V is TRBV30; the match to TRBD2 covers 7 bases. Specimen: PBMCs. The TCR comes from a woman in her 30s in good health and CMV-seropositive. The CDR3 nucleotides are TGTGCCTGGGGGGGGGTAGCGGCAGATACGCAGTATTTT. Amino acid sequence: CAWGGVAADTQYF. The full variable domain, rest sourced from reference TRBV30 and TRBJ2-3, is SQTIHQWPATLVQPVGSPLSLECTVEGTSNPNLYWYRQAAGRGLQLLFYSVGIGQISSEVPQNLSASRPQDRQFILSSKKLLLSDSGFYLCAWGGVAADTQYFGPGTRLTVL.